The rows below give T cell receptor beta chains drawn from one sample of a study of blood T cell repertoires in COVID-19. Measured with immunoSEQ multiplex PCR; TCRdb has only the in-frame clones, and not every one. The sample consists of more than 200,000 clones, more than 85% of them appearing once. Sequencing was carried out using PBMCs or T cells enriched from blood (not recorded which). The receptors derive from a woman aged 45 to 65 who had recovered from COVID-19. Both conserved end residues are part of each CDR3. D genes are given only for firm matches. Clone size is stated in some rows and not others, as once, few, many or a class when expanded.

TRBV18	NA	few	TRBJ2-3	TGTGCCAGCTCACCATCCGCGCCCCCGGGCACAGATACGCAGTATTTT	CASSPSAPPGTDTQYF
TRBV28	NA	NA	TRBJ1-5	TGTGCCAGCAGTCACAATTCCGAGGGTGGCAATCAGCCCCAGCATTTT	CASSHNSEGGNQPQHF
TRBV5-5	NA	NA	TRBJ1-5	TGTGCCAGCAGCTTCCTACAGGGTAATCAGCCCCAGCATTTT	CASSFLQGNQPQHF
TRBV10-3	TRBD2	NA	TRBJ2-1	TGTGCCATCAGCCTAGCGGGAACTGGATACAATGAGCAGTTCTTC	CAISLAGTGYNEQFF
TRBV27	TRBD2	NA	TRBJ2-7	TGTGCCAGCAGTCAAGGGGATAGAAGCGGGACCTACGAGCAGTACTTC	CASSQGDRSGTYEQYF
TRBV30	NA	NA	TRBJ1-2	TGTGCCTGGAGTGACAGCTATGGCTACACCTTC	CAWSDSYGYTF
TRBV4-1	TRBD2	NA	TRBJ2-1	TGCGCCAGCAGCCAACTAGCGGGAGGGCCTTCCTACAATGAGCAGTTCTTC	CASSQLAGGPSYNEQFF
TRBV19	TRBD1	NA	TRBJ2-7	TGTGCCAGTAGCAGCACGACAGGGAACGAGCAGTACTTC	CASSSTTGNEQYF
TRBV7-2	TRBD2	NA	TRBJ2-7	TGTGCCAGCAGCTTGGGGACTAGCGGCGACGAGCAGTACTTC	CASSLGTSGDEQYF
TRBV24-1	NA	NA	TRBJ1-1	TGTGCCACCAGTGACCACAGGGAAGCTTTCTTT	CATSDHREAFF
TRBV7-2	NA	NA	TRBJ1-5	TGTGCCAGCAGCTTAGATTGGGCCCCCGGTCAGCCCCAGCATTTT	CASSLDWAPGQPQHF
TRBV6-4	TRBD2	many	TRBJ2-2	TGTGCCAGCAGTGAAGGGACTAGCGGGGACACCGGGGAGCTGTTTTTT	CASSEGTSGDTGELFF
TRBV7-9	TRBD1	NA	TRBJ1-1	TGTGCCAGCAGCCGGTTTGTGACAGGGCTTACTGAAGCTTTCTTT	CASSRFVTGLTEAFF
TRBV6-2/TRBV6-3	TRBD2	NA	TRBJ2-5	TGTGCCAGCAGTTACAATCGCCCGGGACTAACCCAAGAGACCCAGTACTTC	CASSYNRPGLTQETQYF
TRBV4-2	NA	NA	TRBJ2-1	TGTGCCAGCGGCCCGCTAGCGAGCTACAATGAGCAGTTCTTC	CASGPLASYNEQFF
TRBV18	NA	NA	TRBJ1-1	TGTGCCAGCTTGGGGGGGCAGAACACTGAAGCTTTCTTT	CASLGGQNTEAFF
TRBV28	NA	once	TRBJ2-1	TGTGCCAGCAGGCCTACCGGGAGCTCCTACAATGAGCAGTTCTTC	CASRPTGSSYNEQFF
TRBV2	TRBD2	few	TRBJ2-2	TGTGCCAGCACGAACTTGCGTCTAGCGGGAAACCCCGGGGAGCTGTTTTTT	CASTNLRLAGNPGELFF
TRBV21-1	NA	NA	TRBJ1-6	TGTGCCAGCAGCAGGAGGAAGGGCCCCTATAATTCACCCCTCCACTTT	CASSRRKGPYNSPLHF
TRBV27	NA	NA	TRBJ1-1	TGTGCCAGCAGTCCCCTGTGGGGGGGGAACACTGAAGCTTTCTTT	CASSPLWGGNTEAFF
TRBV18	TRBD1	NA	TRBJ1-6	TGTGCCAGCTCACCGCGGTATCTTGGACAGGGTCGTTCACCCCTCCACTTT	CASSPRYLGQGRSPLHF
TRBV28	NA	NA	TRBJ2-1	TGTGCCAGCAGTAATCCTGTTACTAGGAACAATGAGCAGTTCTTC	CASSNPVTRNNEQFF
TRBV28	NA	NA	TRBJ1-2	TGTGCCAGCAGGCCGATGACAGGACTGGTAGGTGGCTACACCTTC	CASRPMTGLVGGYTF
TRBV7-2	NA	few	TRBJ1-2	TGTGCCAGCAGCCGTGTTAACTATGGCTACACCTTC	CASSRVNYGYTF
TRBV27	TRBD1	NA	TRBJ2-2	TGTGCCAGCAGCCTCCGGACAGGGGTCAACACCGGGGAGCTGTTTTTT	CASSLRTGVNTGELFF
TRBV11-2	TRBD2	NA	TRBJ2-1	TGTGCCAGCAGCCTTGAGGGACTAGCGGGAGTGTTTGAGCAGTTCTTC	CASSLEGLAGVFEQFF
TRBV5-1	NA	NA	TRBJ2-7	TGCGCCAGCAGCTTGGTACCAGTCTACGAGCAGTACTTC	CASSLVPVYEQYF
TRBV28	NA	NA	TRBJ1-1	TGTGCCAGCAGTCCTCCGGGGATCACTGAAGCTTTCTTT	CASSPPGITEAFF
TRBV5-1	NA	once	TRBJ1-2	TGCGCCAGCAGCTTGTCGTCGGGAAACACCTTC	CASSLSSGNTF
TRBV2	NA	once	TRBJ2-7	TGTGCCAGCAGTGAGTTAGGGAGTAAGGGCTACGAGCAGTACTTC	CASSELGSKGYEQYF
TRBV5-5	TRBD2	NA	TRBJ2-2	TGTGCCAGCAGCCTTGGACTAGCGGCGAACACCGGGGAGCTGTTTTTT	CASSLGLAANTGELFF
TRBV21-1	NA	NA	TRBJ2-7	TGTGCCAGCTTGTTCCCCACCGACAGTGCCTACGAGCAGTACTTC	CASLFPTDSAYEQYF
TRBV5-1	NA	NA	TRBJ2-5	TGCGCCAGCAGCTTTACGCTAGCAGAGACCCAGTACTTC	CASSFTLAETQYF
TRBV5-1	NA	NA	TRBJ1-1	TGCGCCAGCAGCTTCGGACAGAGGAACACTGAAGCTTTCTTT	CASSFGQRNTEAFF
TRBV5-4	NA	few	TRBJ2-1	TGTGCCAGCAGCGACTTCATTCTGGATGAGCAGTTCTTC	CASSDFILDEQFF
TRBV2	NA	NA	TRBJ2-3	TGTGCCAGCAGTTGGACAGTGCTATCAAACACAGATACGCAGTATTTT	CASSWTVLSNTDTQYF
TRBV3-1/TRBV3-2	NA	NA	TRBJ2-2	TGTGCCAGCAGCCCAGCGGCCCCCGGGGAGCTGTTTTTT	CASSPAAPGELFF
TRBV5-1	NA	NA	TRBJ2-3	TGCGCCAGCAGGGCGGAGAGCACAGATACGCAGTATTTT	CASRAESTDTQYF
TRBV7-9	TRBD2	few	TRBJ2-1	TGTGCCAGCAGCATAGGGGCTAGCGGGAGTCCTGAGCAGTTCTTC	CASSIGASGSPEQFF
TRBV5-1	TRBD1	NA	TRBJ2-5	TGCGCCAGCAGCTCATCGGGACAGGCAGAGACCCAGTACTTC	CASSSSGQAETQYF
TRBV11-1	NA	once	TRBJ1-5	TGTGCCAGCAACTTACCGCCGACAGGTAATCAGCCCCAGCATTTT	CASNLPPTGNQPQHF
TRBV25-1	TRBD1	NA	TRBJ1-2	TGTGCCAGCAGTGAATCTAGCGGGACAGGGGCGGATGGCTACACCTTC	CASSESSGTGADGYTF
TRBV7-2	NA	NA	TRBJ2-1	TGTGCCAGCAGCTTAGGCAGTTTTTTATACAATGAGCAGTTCTTC	CASSLGSFLYNEQFF
TRBV5-1	TRBD2	NA	TRBJ2-7	TGCGCCAGCAGCTCGAGCGGACTAGCGGGAGCCTACGAGCAGTACTTC	CASSSSGLAGAYEQYF
TRBV7-2	TRBD2	NA	TRBJ2-2	TGTGCCAGCAGCCGGCGGGGGGCAAGCGGCACCGGGGAGCTGTTTTTT	CASSRRGASGTGELFF
TRBV7-9	TRBD2	NA	TRBJ2-5	TGTGCCAGCAGCTTCGGGACTAGCGGAGATCAAGAGACCCAGTACTTC	CASSFGTSGDQETQYF
TRBV29-1	NA	NA	TRBJ2-7	TGCAGCGTTGTTCGGGACACTGGCTACGAGCAGTACTTC	CSVVRDTGYEQYF
TRBV28	NA	once	TRBJ2-1	TGTGCCAGCAGTTCCGGGACTCAGCAGTTCTTC	CASSSGTQQFF
TRBV28	TRBD1	few	TRBJ1-5	TGTGCCAGCAGTTCCGCGACAGGGGGCGGCAATCAGCCCCAGCATTTT	CASSSATGGGNQPQHF
TRBV28	NA	NA	TRBJ2-2	NA	CASSLERELFF
TRBV5-1	NA	NA	TRBJ1-1	TGCGCCAGCAGCTTGGGACACCTCATGAACACTGAAGCTTTCTTT	CASSLGHLMNTEAFF